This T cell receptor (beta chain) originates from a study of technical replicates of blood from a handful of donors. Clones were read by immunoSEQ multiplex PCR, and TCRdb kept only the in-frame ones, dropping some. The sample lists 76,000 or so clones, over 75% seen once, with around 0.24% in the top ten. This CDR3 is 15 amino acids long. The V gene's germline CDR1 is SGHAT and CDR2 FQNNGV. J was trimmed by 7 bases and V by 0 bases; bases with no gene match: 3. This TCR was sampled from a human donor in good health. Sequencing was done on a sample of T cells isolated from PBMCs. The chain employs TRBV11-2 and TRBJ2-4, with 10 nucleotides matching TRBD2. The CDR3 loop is CASSLELAGWNIQYF. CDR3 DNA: TGTGCCAGCAGCTTAGAACTAGCGGGGTGGAACATTCAGTACTTC.